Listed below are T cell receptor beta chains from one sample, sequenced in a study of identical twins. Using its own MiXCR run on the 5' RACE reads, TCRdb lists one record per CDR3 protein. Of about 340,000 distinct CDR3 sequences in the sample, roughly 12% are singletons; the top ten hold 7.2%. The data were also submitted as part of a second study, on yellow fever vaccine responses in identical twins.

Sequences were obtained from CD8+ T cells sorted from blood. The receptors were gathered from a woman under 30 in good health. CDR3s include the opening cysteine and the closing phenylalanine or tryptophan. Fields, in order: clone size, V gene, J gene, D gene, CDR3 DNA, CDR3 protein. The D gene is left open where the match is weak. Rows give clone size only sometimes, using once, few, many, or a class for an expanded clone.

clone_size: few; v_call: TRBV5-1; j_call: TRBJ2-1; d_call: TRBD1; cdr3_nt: TGCGCCAGCAGCAAGGACCGGGACAGGAGTTACAATGAGCAGTTCTTC; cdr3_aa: CASSKDRDRSYNEQFF
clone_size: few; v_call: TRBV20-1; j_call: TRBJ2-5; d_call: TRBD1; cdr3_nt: TGCAGTGCTAGAGAGTACAGGGGTCAAGAGACCCAGTACTTC; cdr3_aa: CSAREYRGQETQYF
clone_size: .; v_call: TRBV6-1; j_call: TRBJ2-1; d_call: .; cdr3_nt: TGTGCCAGCAGTGAAGCAGATGGGGTCCATGAGCAGTTCTTC; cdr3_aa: CASSEADGVHEQFF
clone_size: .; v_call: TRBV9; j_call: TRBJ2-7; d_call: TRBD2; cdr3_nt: TGTGCCAGCAGCGCGGCGGCGGGAGAGTACGAGCAGTACTTC; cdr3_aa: CASSAAAGEYEQYF
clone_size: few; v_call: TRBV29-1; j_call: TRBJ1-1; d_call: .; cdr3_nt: TGCAGCGTTGGTGGGGGGCCGGGCACTGAAGCTTTCTTT; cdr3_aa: CSVGGGPGTEAFF
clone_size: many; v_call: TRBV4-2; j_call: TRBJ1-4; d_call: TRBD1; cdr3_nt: TGTGCCAGCAGCCCCCTAGAGGACAGGGGAGGAAAACTGTTTTTT; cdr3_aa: CASSPLEDRGGKLFF
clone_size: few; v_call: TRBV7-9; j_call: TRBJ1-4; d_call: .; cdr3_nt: TGTGCCAGCAGCTACCCAGGGGATCTGTTTTTT; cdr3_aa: CASSYPGDLFF
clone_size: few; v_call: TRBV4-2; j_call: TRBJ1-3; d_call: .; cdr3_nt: TGTGCCAGCAGCCAAGGGGACTCCAGCTCTGGAAACACCATATATTTT; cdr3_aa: CASSQGDSSSGNTIYF
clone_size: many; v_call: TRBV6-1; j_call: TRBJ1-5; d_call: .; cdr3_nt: TGTGCCAGCAGTAGGGGGTTAGGCAATCAGCCCCAGCATTTT; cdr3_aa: CASSRGLGNQPQHF
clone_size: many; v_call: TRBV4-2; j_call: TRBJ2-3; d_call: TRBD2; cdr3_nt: TGTGCCAGCAGCGTCCCGGGACTAGCGGGACCAACCACGCAGTATTTT; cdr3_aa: CASSVPGLAGPTTQYF
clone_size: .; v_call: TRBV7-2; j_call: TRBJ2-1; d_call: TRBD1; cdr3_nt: TGTGCCAGCAGCTTCGGACAGGGGACCAATGAGCAGTTCTTC; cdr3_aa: CASSFGQGTNEQFF
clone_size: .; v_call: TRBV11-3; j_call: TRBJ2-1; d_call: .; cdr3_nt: TGTGCCAGCAGCGACAACCCCCGGGAGCAGTTCTTC; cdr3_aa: CASSDNPREQFF
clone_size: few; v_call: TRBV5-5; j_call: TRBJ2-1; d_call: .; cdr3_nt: TGTGCCAGCAGCTTGGGGTGGGGGGCGGATGAGCAGTTCTTC; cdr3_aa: CASSLGWGADEQFF
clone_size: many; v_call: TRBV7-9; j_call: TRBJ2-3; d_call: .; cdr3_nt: TGTGCCAGCAGCCCCCGAATTACAGATACGCAGTATTTT; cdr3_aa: CASSPRITDTQYF
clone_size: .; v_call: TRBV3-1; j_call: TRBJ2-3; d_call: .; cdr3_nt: TGTGCCAGCAGCCAAGATCAACCGAGGTCAGATACGCAGTATTTT; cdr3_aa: CASSQDQPRSDTQYF
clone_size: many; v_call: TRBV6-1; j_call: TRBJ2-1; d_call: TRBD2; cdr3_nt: TGTGCCAGCAGTAGCTTGGGACTAGCGGGAGCCTCGAGTTACAATGAGCAGTTCTTC; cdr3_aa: CASSSLGLAGASSYNEQFF
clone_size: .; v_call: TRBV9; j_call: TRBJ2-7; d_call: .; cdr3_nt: TGTGCCAGCAGCGTGGGGGGTAACGAGCAGTACTTC; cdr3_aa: CASSVGGNEQYF
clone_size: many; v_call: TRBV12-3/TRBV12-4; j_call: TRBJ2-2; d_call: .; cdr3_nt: TGTGCCAGCAGTTCCCCGACAAGCACCGGGGAGCTGTTTTTT; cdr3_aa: CASSSPTSTGELFF
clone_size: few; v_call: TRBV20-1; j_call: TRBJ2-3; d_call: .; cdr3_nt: TGCAGTGCGCCAGACACCTATACGCAGTATTTT; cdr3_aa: CSAPDTYTQYF
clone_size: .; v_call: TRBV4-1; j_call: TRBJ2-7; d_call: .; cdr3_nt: TGCGCCAGCAGCCAAGGGGCGTCCCCAGAACGCTACGAGCAGTACTTC; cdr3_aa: CASSQGASPERYEQYF
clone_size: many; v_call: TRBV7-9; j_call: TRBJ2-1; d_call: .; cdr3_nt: TGTGCCAGCAGCACTGCCGTCGGTAATGAGCAGTTCTTC; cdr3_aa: CASSTAVGNEQFF
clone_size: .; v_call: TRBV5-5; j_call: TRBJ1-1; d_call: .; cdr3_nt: TGTGCCAGCAGCGGAAACAGTCGCACTGAAGCTTTCTTT; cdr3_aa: CASSGNSRTEAFF
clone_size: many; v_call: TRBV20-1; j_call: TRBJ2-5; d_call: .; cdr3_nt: TGCAGTGCTAGAGTTCCTTCCGGGGAGACCCAGTACTTC; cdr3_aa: CSARVPSGETQYF
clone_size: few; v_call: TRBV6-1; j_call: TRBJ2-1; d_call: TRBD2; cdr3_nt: TGTGCCAGCAGTGAAAGACTAGCGGGGGACTCCTACAATGAGCAGTTCTTC; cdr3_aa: CASSERLAGDSYNEQFF
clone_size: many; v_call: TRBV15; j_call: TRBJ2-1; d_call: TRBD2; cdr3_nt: TGTGCCACCAGCAGAGATATAGCGGGCCTATACAATGAGCAGTTCTTC; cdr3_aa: CATSRDIAGLYNEQFF
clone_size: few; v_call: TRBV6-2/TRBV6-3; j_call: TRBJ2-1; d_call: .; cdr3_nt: TGTGCCAGCAGTCGGGGTAAGATCAATGAGCAGTTCTTC; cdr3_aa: CASSRGKINEQFF
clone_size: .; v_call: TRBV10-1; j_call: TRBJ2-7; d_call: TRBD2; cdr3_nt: TGCGCCAGCAGTGCGGGACTAGCGGGAGACGAGCAGTACTTC; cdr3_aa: CASSAGLAGDEQYF
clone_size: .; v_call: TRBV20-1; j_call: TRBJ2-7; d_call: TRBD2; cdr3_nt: TGCAGTGCTAGAGAGGGACTAGCGGGCGGCTACGAGCAGTACTTC; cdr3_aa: CSAREGLAGGYEQYF
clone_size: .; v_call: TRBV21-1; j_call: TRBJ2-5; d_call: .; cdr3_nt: TGTGCCAGCAGCAATACAGCGACGGGTTCCCTCCAGCAAGAGACCCAGTACTTC; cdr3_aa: CASSNTATGSLQQETQYF
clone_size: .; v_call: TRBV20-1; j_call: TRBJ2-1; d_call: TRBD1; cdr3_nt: TGCAGTGCTACTCCGGGACAGGGATACAATGAGCAGTTCTTC; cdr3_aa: CSATPGQGYNEQFF
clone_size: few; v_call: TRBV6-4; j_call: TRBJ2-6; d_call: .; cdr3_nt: TGTGCCAGCAGTGACTCGTCGGGGATTACTGGGGCCAACGTCCTGACTTTC; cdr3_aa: CASSDSSGITGANVLTF
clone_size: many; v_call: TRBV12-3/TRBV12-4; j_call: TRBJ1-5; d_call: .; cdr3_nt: TGTGCCTGTGGGGAGGGACTCGGTCAGCCCCAGCATTTT; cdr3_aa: CACGEGLGQPQHF
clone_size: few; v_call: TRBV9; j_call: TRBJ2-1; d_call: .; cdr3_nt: TGTGCCAGCAGCGTAGACGGGAGTGACTACAATGAGCAGTTCTTC; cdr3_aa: CASSVDGSDYNEQFF
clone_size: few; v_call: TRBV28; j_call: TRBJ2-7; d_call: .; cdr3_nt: TGTGCCAGCAGTTTATCGGTCAGTCGGACCTACGAGCAGTACTTC; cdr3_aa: CASSLSVSRTYEQYF
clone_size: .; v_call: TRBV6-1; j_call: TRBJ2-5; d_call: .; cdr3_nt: TGTGCCAGCAGTGAAGCCGACTCATGGGAGACCCAGTACTTC; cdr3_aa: CASSEADSWETQYF
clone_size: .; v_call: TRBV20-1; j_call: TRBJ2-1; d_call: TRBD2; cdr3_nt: TGCTGTGCTATAGAGAGCCTAGCGGGATCCCTTTACAATGAGCAGTTCTTC; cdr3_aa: CCAIESLAGSLYNEQFF
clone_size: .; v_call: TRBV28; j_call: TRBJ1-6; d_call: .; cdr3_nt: TGTGCCAGCAAGTGGGACCTGAAGGGTTCACCCCTCCACTTT; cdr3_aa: CASKWDLKGSPLHF
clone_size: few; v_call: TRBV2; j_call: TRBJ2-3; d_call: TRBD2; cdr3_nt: TGTGCCAGCAGTGAATGGGTAACTAGCGGGGGCACAGATACGCAGTATTTT; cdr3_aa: CASSEWVTSGGTDTQYF
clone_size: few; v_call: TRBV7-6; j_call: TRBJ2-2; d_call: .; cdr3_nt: TGTGCCAGCAGCCCGGACACAACCGCGAACACCGGGGAGCTGTTTTTT; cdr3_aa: CASSPDTTANTGELFF
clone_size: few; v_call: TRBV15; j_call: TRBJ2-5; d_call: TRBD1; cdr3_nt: TGTGCCACCACAGTGGGGACAGGGGAGGCGGAGACCCAGTACTTC; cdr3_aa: CATTVGTGEAETQYF
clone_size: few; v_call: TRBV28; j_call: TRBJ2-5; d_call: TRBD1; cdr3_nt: TGTGCCAGCAGTTTATGGACAGGGTGGCAAGAGACCCAGTACTTC; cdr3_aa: CASSLWTGWQETQYF
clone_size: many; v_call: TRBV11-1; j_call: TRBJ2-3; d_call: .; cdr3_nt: TGTGCCAGCAGCTCTCATGGGTCCTTCACAGATACGCAGTATTTT; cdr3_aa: CASSSHGSFTDTQYF
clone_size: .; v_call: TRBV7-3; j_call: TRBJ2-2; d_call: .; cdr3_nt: TGTGCCAGCAGCTTAACAAGGAACAAGGGGGAGCTGTTTTTT; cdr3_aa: CASSLTRNKGELFF